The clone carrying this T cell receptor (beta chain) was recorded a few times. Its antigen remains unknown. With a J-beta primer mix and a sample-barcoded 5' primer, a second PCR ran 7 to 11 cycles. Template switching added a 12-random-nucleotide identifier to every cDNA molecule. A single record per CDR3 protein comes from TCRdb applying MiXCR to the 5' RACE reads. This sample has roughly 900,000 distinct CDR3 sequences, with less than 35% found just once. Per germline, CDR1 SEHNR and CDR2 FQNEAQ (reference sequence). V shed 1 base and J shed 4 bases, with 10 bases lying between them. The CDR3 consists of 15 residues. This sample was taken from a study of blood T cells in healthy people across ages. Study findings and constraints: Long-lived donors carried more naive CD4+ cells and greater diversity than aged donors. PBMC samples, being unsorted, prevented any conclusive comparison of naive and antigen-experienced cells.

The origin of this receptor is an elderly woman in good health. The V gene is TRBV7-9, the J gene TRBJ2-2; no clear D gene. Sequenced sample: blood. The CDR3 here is CASSLVDIPTGELFF. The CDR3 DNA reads TGTGCCAGCAGCTTAGTAGACATACCCACCGGGGAGCTGTTTTTT. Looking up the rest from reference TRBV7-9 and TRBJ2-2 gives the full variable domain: DTGVSQNPRHKITKRGQNVTFRCDPISEHNRLYWYRQTLGQGPEFLTYFQNEAQLEKSRLLSDRFSAERPKGSFSTLEIQRTEQGDSAMYLCASSLVDIPTGELFFGEGSRLTVL.